This TCR beta chain comes out of a study of control samples from healthy donors and cancer patients. The assay was immunoSEQ multiplex PCR, and TCRdb's table has in-frame clones only and misses some. The sample carries about 82,000 clones, around 89% recorded once. Germline CDR1 SEHNR, CDR2 FQNEAQ (reference sequence). Germline trimming cut 2 bases from V and 4 bases from J; bases unmatched to any gene: 14. This CDR3 has 18 residues. What was sequenced was blood. The chain joins TRBV7-9 to TRBJ1-5, with 7 bases lining up with TRBD1. The clonotype originates from a man between 50 and 59 years old in good health. CDR3 in amino acids: CASSLIGSGQTSNQPQHF. Here the CDR3 DNA reads TGTGCCAGCAGCTTAATAGGTTCGGGACAGACTAGTAATCAGCCCCAGCATTTT.